What follows is one T cell receptor (beta chain) and its context. Its antigen is unidentified. The CDR3 has 15 residues. V dropped 5 bases and J dropped 5 bases, with 18 bases sitting between them. The V gene's germline CDR1 is SGHTA and CDR2 FQGNSA. The data originate from a study of lymphopenia after photon versus proton radiotherapy. Study-level results: Relative stability marked proton patients; photon patients lost diversity and naive cells.

Method: immunoSEQ multiplex PCR; TCRdb's copy keeps in-frame clones and lacks some. The repertoire holds fewer than 20,000 clones, 92% seen once, with 1.7% in the top ten. J is TRBJ2-5 and V is TRBV7-2; a possible D gene is TRBD1 (7 bases). Sequences were derived from peripheral blood, sampled from a patient treated with photon-based radiotherapy. The TCR sequence derives from a middle-aged woman with cholangiocarcinoma. In DNA form, the CDR3 reads TGTGCCAGCAGCCTACGGACCCAGGGGGGCGAGACCCAGTACTTC. Amino acids: CASSLRTQGGETQYF.